This T cell receptor (beta chain) comes out of a study of CD8 T cells in Susac syndrome. The CDR3 runs to 13 residues. V lost 4 bases, J lost 7 bases, and 10 bases lay in between. Germline V CDR1 and CDR2: KGHDR, SFDVKD. Random hexamers were used to reverse transcribe an amount of roughly 0.45 to 1 ug RNA. Each CDR3 protein gets one entry after TCRdb re-called the immunoSEQ multiplex PCR reads with MiXCR. The data hold 150,000 to 200,000 distinct CDR3 sequences, with 94% observed a single time. Both CD4+ and CD8+ T cells were negatively isolated, and TEMRA cells underwent FACS enrichment. Source material: CD4+ T cells from PBMCs. The chain employs TRBV24-1 and TRBJ2-1, with D maybe TRBD2 (5 bases). The TCR originated in a human donor with Susac syndrome. The CDR3 coding sequence is TGTGCCACCAGTGACCCGCGAGGGAATGAGCAGTTCTTC. Amino acids: CATSDPRGNEQFF.